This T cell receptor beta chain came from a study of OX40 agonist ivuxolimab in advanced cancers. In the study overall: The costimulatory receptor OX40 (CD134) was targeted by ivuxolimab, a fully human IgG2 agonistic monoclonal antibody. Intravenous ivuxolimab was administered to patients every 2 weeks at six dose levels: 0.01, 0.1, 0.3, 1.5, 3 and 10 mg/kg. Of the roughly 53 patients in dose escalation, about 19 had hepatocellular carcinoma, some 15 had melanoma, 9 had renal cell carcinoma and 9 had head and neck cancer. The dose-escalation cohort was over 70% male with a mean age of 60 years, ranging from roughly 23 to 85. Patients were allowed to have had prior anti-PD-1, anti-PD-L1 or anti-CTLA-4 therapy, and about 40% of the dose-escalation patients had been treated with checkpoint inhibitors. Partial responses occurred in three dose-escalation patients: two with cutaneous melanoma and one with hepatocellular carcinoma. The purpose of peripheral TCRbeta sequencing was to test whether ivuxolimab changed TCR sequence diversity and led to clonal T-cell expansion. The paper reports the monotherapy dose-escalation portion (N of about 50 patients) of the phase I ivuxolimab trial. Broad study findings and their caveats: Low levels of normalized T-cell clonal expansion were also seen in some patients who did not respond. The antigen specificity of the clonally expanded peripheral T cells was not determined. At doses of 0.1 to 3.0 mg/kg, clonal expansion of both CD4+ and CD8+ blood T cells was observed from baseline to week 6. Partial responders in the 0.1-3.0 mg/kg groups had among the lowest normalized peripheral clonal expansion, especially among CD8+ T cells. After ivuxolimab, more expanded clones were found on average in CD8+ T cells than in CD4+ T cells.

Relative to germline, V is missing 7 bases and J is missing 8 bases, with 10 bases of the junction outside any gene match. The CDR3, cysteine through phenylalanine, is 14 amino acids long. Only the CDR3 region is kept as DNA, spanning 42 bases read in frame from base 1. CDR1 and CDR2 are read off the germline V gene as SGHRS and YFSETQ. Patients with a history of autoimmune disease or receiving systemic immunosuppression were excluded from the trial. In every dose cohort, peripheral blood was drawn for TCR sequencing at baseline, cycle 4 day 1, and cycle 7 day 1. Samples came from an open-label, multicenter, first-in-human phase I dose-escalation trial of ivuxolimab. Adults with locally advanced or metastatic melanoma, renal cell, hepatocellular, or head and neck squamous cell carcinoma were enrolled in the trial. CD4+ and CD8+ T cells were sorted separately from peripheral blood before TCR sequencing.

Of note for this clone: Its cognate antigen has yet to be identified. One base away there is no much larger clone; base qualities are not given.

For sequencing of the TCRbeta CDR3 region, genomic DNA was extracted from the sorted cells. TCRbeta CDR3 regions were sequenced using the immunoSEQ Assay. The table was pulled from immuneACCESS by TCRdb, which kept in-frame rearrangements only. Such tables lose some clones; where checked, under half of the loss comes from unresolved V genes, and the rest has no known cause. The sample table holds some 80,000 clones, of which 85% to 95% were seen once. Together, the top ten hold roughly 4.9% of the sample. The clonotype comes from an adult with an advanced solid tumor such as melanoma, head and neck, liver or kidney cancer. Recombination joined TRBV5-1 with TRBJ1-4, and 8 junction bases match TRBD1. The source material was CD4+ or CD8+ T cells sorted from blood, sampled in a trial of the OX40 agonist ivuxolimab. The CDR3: CASGTGTGAEKLFF. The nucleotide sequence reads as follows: TGCGCCAGCGGAACCGGGACAGGTGCAGAAAAACTGTTTTTT.